This is a list of T cell receptor beta chains from one sample in a study of T cell repertoires in cytomegalovirus infection. TCRdb fed the reads into MiXCR, producing one record per CDR3 protein. Of approximately 110,000 distinct CDR3 sequences in the sample, 9.5% to 13% were seen once. These receptors are not linked to any known antigen. Sequencing used PBMCs, sequenced either directly or after in vitro stimulation (not recorded which). These receptors were taken from a human donor in good health (CMV status not recorded). Some clones in this sample may be carry-over from other donors' samples. Both conserved end residues are part of each CDR3. D genes are given only for firm matches.

v_gene	d_gene	j_gene	CDR3aa
TRBV12-3/TRBV12-4	NA	TRBJ2-5	CASSSPAQETQYF
TRBV6-2/TRBV6-3	NA	TRBJ1-1	CASIPGGVRATEAFF
TRBV11-3	TRBD2	TRBJ2-1	CASRTSGRAIGEQFF
TRBV24-1	NA	TRBJ2-1	CATSDSSRARERSEQFF
TRBV5-1	NA	TRBJ2-7	CASSPDTGLYEQYF
TRBV7-2	NA	TRBJ1-5	CASSLTAGQPQHF
TRBV7-2	NA	TRBJ1-6	CASSFRQEDSPLHF
TRBV12-3/TRBV12-4	NA	TRBJ2-1	CASSFKRRSPGNEQFF
TRBV19	NA	TRBJ2-3	CASTSLQGGTDTQYF
TRBV19	NA	TRBJ2-7	CASSIGPQDVYEQYF
TRBV7-2	TRBD1	TRBJ1-2	CASSLGGDRANYGYTF
TRBV28	NA	TRBJ1-2	CASTSSAQVYGYTF
TRBV2	NA	TRBJ2-6	CASRDSGANVLTF
TRBV20-1	NA	TRBJ1-2	CSASPTDLYGYTF
TRBV5-8	NA	TRBJ2-3	CASSQRMGRVTDTQYF
TRBV19	NA	TRBJ2-3	CASSKSLADTQYF
TRBV6-2/TRBV6-3	NA	TRBJ2-1	CASRGAVVEQFF
TRBV12-3/TRBV12-4	NA	TRBJ1-3	CASRPAVYSGNTIYF
TRBV7-2	NA	TRBJ1-3	CASSFSERGGNTIYF
TRBV27	NA	TRBJ1-5	CASSSYQGLGSNQPQHF
TRBV12-3/TRBV12-4	NA	TRBJ2-3	CASSLASTSTDTQYF
TRBV6-1	NA	TRBJ2-1	CAVSTQVGQEQFF
TRBV28	NA	TRBJ1-6	CASRSGVNSPLHF
TRBV7-9	NA	TRBJ1-1	CASSQHVTDTEAFF
TRBV28	TRBD1	TRBJ1-2	CASRGQGGYGYTF
TRBV12-3/TRBV12-4	NA	TRBJ2-1	CASSLGARANEQFF
TRBV6-1	NA	TRBJ2-5	CASTEHRETQYF
TRBV20-1	NA	TRBJ1-4	CSARGRERGATNEKLFF
TRBV13	TRBD2	TRBJ2-3	CASSSQRESDTDTQYF
TRBV24-1	TRBD1	TRBJ2-1	CATSHVSGTGVYNEQFF
TRBV4-3	TRBD2	TRBJ2-1	CASSQAGTSLQVEQFF
TRBV29-1	NA	TRBJ1-5	CSVVLNGRNQPQHF
TRBV28	NA	TRBJ1-5	CASSLTGPAGNQPQHF
TRBV7-2	TRBD1	TRBJ2-7	CASSDDRGSDEQYF
TRBV27	NA	TRBJ1-1	CASSLYGEGDTEAFF
TRBV20-1	NA	TRBJ2-3	CSANGAGFADTQYF
TRBV5-4	NA	TRBJ1-1	CASSPSATEAFF
TRBV11-3	NA	TRBJ1-1	CASSRVGSYPYPTGTEAFF
TRBV4-3	NA	TRBJ2-7	CASSQDPLAVYEQYF
TRBV19	NA	TRBJ1-4	CASSIEGQNNEKLFF
TRBV11-1	TRBD2	TRBJ2-1	CASSRGLAGANEQFF
TRBV6-6	TRBD2	TRBJ2-7	CASRGGTSKAYEQYF
TRBV6-6	NA	TRBJ1-2	CASSPPGGTSYGYTF
TRBV19	TRBD2	TRBJ2-1	CASSIAQTSGHEQFF
TRBV7-2	NA	TRBJ1-3	CASSLGLWVGSGNTIYF
TRBV7-2	TRBD2	TRBJ2-1	CASSLFGGGSSYNEQFF
TRBV6-6	NA	TRBJ2-1	CASSQDGYNEQFF
TRBV7-2	NA	TRBJ2-4	CASSLTPSETAKNIQYF
TRBV7-8	TRBD1	TRBJ2-3	CASRNRGTGDTDTQYF
TRBV7-2	NA	TRBJ2-1	CASSDESRDEQFF
TRBV28	TRBD2	TRBJ2-1	CASSSILAGLYNEQFF
TRBV28	NA	TRBJ2-1	CASSSDSTVEREQFF
TRBV10-3	NA	TRBJ1-6	CADSGIGGGSPLHF
TRBV29-1	NA	TRBJ1-1	CSVGLRGTEAFF
TRBV6-4	NA	TRBJ2-3	CASSDSSGSGDTQYF
TRBV2	NA	TRBJ2-2	CASSEALPLTGLAGELFF
TRBV30	TRBD1	TRBJ2-2	CAWNRDRVFLNTGELFF
TRBV5-4	NA	TRBJ1-1	CASSPWMGMNTEAFF
TRBV7-8	NA	TRBJ1-1	CASSLVGPTNTEAFF